This T cell receptor (beta chain) was profiled in a study of Graves' ophthalmopathy and Graves' hyperthyroidism. Points from the study as a whole: Discriminating ophthalmopathy from stable hyperthyroidism, a 13-signature model attained a sensitivity of approximately 90% and a specificity of around 81%.

TCR beta CDR3 amplification used RNA transcripts. Second-round multiplex PCR came after a first-round RT-PCR that employed HTBI primers. TCRdb processed the multiplex PCR reads anew with MiXCR; each CDR3 protein has one entry. The sample contains about 700,000 distinct CDR3 sequences, 35% to 50% of which appear only once. In the case of this clonotype: Its antigen is currently unknown. One base away lies a much larger clone, so this may be a sequencing read error.

CDR3 length: 12 residues. V was shortened by 6 bases and J by 3 bases, with 9 bases between the two germline ends. CDR1 and CDR2 (germline): SNHLY, FYNNEI. In donors with ophthalmopathy, activity was moderate-to-severe, with CAS ≥3, NOSPECS ≥4 and duration under 3 months. Other autoimmune diseases, uncontrolled infections, pregnancy or lactation led to the exclusion of patients. A diagnosis was made from clinical symptoms together with serum thyroxine, TRAb, thyroid ultrasound and orbital computed tomography. This rearrangement joins TRBV2 to TRBJ2-7, with D tentatively TRBD1 (5 bases). The sequence derives from an adult man with Graves' ophthalmopathy. Source material: peripheral blood. CDR3 sequence: CASSRGHYEQYF. The CDR3 region has the DNA TGTGCCAGCAGCCGTGGACACTACGAGCAGTACTTC.